Shown below are 5 T cell receptor beta chains from a single sample sequenced in a study of cytomegalovirus exposure and HLA in healthy donors (dated by TCRdb to the late 2010s). The library was prepared using the immunoSEQ multiplex PCR assay. A mixture of 60 forward primers for TCR Vbeta segments and 13 reverse primers for TCR Jbeta segments was used in the multiplex PCR. Imported from immuneACCESS, the table was reduced by TCRdb to in-frame sequences with V and J called. These copies leave out some clones; in studies compared against another copy, an unresolved V gene accounts for under half, and the cause of the remainder is not known. This sample is represented by 12,000 to 15,000 clones; 63% of them were singletons. Clones ranked in the top ten supply approximately 19% of the sample. Material for sequencing was PBMCs. The receptors stem from a woman between 45 and 60 years old in good health and CMV-seropositive.

The genes are TRBV6-5 and TRBJ2-1; D is unresolved. From germline, CDR1 is MNHEY and CDR2 SVGAGI. This CDR3 region has 13 residues. The ends were cut back, 4 bases at V and 6 bases at J, with 10 bases in the middle. DNA of the CDR3: TGTGCCAGCAGTTCCTACGTTGGCAATGAGCAGTTCTTC. It is translated as CASSSYVGNEQFF.

This sequence joins TRBV30 and TRBJ2-1, with TRBD2 identical over 7 bases. V shed 3 bases, J shed 12 bases, and the junction held 8 bases outside the gene matches. CDR1 GTSNPN and CDR2 SVGIG come from the germline V gene (reference sequence). This CDR3 region has 12 residues. CDR3 sequence reads: CAWRPKRDGQFF. The CDR3 DNA is TGTGCCTGGAGACCGAAGCGGGACGGGCAGTTCTTC. The full variable domain, with the rest looked up from reference TRBV30 and TRBJ2-1, is SQTIHQWPATLVQPVGSPLSLECTVEGTSNPNLYWYRQAAGRGLQLLFYSVGIGQISSEVPQNLSASRPQDRQFILSSKKLLLSDSGFYLCAWRPKRDGQFFGPGTRLTVL.

The genes are TRBV10-2 and TRBJ1-5; no clear D gene. The V end lost 6 bases, the J end lost 0 bases, and 3 bases lay between the germline ends. Germline V gene data show CDR1 as WSHSY and CDR2 as SAAADI. The CDR3 contains 12 residues. CDR3 protein: CASSNSNQPQHF. CDR3 DNA: TGCGCCAGCAGCAATAGCAATCAGCCCCAGCATTTT.

This clone was observed a few times. V gene TRBV10-3 combines with J gene TRBJ2-1; the match to TRBD2 covers 8 bases. This CDR3 comprises 15 residues. Losses at the gene ends were 3 bases for V and 6 bases for J; bases not matched to a gene: 7. Germline assignment: CDR1 ENHRY and CDR2 SYGVKD. CDR3 residues: CAISDSIAGFNEQFF. DNA for the CDR3: TGTGCCATCAGTGATTCAATAGCGGGGTTCAATGAGCAGTTCTTC.

The V gene is TRBV4-2, the J gene TRBJ2-1, with 10 bases fitting TRBD2. CDR3 size: 15 residues. CDR1 is LGHNA, CDR2 YNFKEQ, per germline. With 1 base clipped from V and 6 bases from J, the junction kept 3 bases outside the gene matches. CDR3 sequence reads: CASSQGLAGVNEQFF. The CDR3 DNA reads TGTGCCAGCAGCCAAGGTCTAGCGGGAGTCAATGAGCAGTTCTTC.